This entry lists 3 T cell receptor beta chains sequenced from one sample in a study of shared clonotypes between healthy human individuals. TCRdb keeps only in-frame clones here, not all; method: immunoSEQ multiplex PCR. The table records more than 2,000,000 clones, roughly 92% of them present only once. Specimen: naive CD4+ T cells sorted from blood. Subset specified: CD45RA+ positively selected. The receptors derive from a man aged 18 to 35 in good health.

The chain has TRBV29-1 and TRBJ1-2, with D unresolved. Trimming took 2 bases from V and 5 from J, leaving 9 bases between them. This CDR3 has 12 residues. Germline V gives CDR1 SQVTM, CDR2 ANQGSEA. The CDR3: CSVESVEYGYTF. The CDR3 DNA reads TGCAGCGTTGAATCTGTAGAATATGGCTACACCTTC.

This clone was observed a single time. The J gene is TRBJ1-1, the V gene TRBV21-1; the table gives TRBD1 as D, unverified against the DNA. TRBV21-1 corresponds to a pseudogene. The length of the CDR3 is 18 residues. CDR3 residues: CASSDLLGTGIMNTEAFF. CDR3 in DNA: TGTGCCAGCAGCGACCTATTAGGGACAGGGATCATGAACACTGAAGCTTTCTTT.

The rearrangement uses TRBV6-5 and TRBJ2-3; D unclear. The CDR3 sequence is 12 residues long. CDR1 and CDR2 from the germline V gene are MNHEY and SVGAGI. Trimming shortened V by 8 bases and J by 5 bases, and 11 bases separated the two germline ends. CDR3 nucleotides: TGTGCCAGCGGAAGAGAGCGAGATACGCAGTATTTT. It specifies CASGRERDTQYF.